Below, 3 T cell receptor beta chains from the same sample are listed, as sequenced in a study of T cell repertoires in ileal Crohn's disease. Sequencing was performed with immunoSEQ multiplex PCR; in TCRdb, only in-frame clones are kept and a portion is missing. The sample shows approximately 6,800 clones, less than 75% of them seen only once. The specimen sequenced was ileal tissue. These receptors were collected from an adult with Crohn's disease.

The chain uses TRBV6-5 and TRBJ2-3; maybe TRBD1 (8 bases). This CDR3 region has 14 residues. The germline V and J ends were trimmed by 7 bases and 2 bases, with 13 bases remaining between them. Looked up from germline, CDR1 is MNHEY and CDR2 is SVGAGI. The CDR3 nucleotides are TGTGCCAGCAACAGGGGGGGGTACACAGATACGCAGTATTTT. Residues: CASNRGGYTDTQYF.

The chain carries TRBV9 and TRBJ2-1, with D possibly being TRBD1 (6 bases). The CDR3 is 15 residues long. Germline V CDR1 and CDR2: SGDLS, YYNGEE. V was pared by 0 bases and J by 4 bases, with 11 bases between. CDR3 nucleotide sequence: TGTGCCAGCAGCGTAGAAGGGGGACCATACAATGAGCAGTTCTTC. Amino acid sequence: CASSVEGGPYNEQFF. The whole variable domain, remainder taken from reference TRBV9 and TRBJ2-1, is DSGVTQTPKHLITATGQRVTLRCSPRSGDLSVYWYQQSLDQGLQFLIQYYNGEERAKGNILERFSAQQFPDLHSELNLSSLELGDSALYFCASSVEGGPYNEQFFGPGTRLTVL.

CDR3: CASSLPGTDTQYF. CDR3 coding DNA: TGTGCCAGCAGCCTTCCCGGCACAGATACGCAGTATTTT. The genes are TRBV7-2 and TRBJ2-3; D not certain. CDR1 is SGHTA and CDR2 is FQGNSA in the germline V gene. This CDR3 contains 13 residues. V was trimmed by 5 bases and J by 1 base, leaving 7 bases between them.